Shown below are 10 T cell receptor beta chains from a single sample sequenced in a study of cytomegalovirus exposure and HLA in healthy donors. Primers for the PCR totalled 60 Vbeta and 13 Jbeta. Using immunoSEQ multiplex PCR, the repertoire was profiled, and TCRdb retains in-frame clones only, with some absent. This sample yields roughly 130,000 clones, of which 65% to 80% are seen a single time; under 1.2% belongs to the top ten. The sample comprised PBMCs. The receptor source for this set is a human donor in good health.

The chain carries TRBV2 and TRBJ2-7; 7 bases map to TRBD1. Per the germline V gene, CDR1 is SNHLY and CDR2 is FYNNEI. This CDR3 region has 12 residues. The V segment lost 7 bases and the J segment 5 bases; nucleotides outside the gene matches: 5. The CDR3 protein is CASKLDRDEQYF. The CDR3 DNA reads TGTGCCAGCAAGCTAGACAGGGACGAGCAGTACTTC.

Of note for this clone: A junction boundary mismatches the germline segment, possibly from a read error. The chain carries TRBV19 and TRBJ1-5; D might be TRBD1 (5 bases). The CDR3 has 13 amino acids. Germline loops: CDR1 LNHDA, CDR2 SQIVND (reference sequence). This chain's CDR3 is CASSLEGVTPQHF. The CDR3 coding sequence is TGTGCCAGTAGTCTAGAAGGGGTCACGCCCCAGCATTTT.

The V gene is TRBV2, the J gene TRBJ1-5; the match to TRBD1 covers 7 bases. With 6 bases clipped from V and 4 bases from J, the junction kept 9 bases outside the gene matches. The germline V gene has CDR1 SNHLY and CDR2 FYNNEI. This CDR3 spans 15 amino acids. The CDR3 loop reads CASSQGQFQNQPQHF. The CDR3 DNA reads as TGTGCCAGCAGCCAGGGACAGTTCCAAAATCAGCCCCAGCATTTT.

A few counts support this clone. CDR3 amino acids: CASRNEGGGTDTQYF. In DNA form, the CDR3 reads TGTGCCAGCAGGAACGAGGGAGGGGGCACAGATACGCAGTATTTT. This chain connects TRBV6-1 to TRBJ2-3; 7 bases fit TRBD2. With 6 bases clipped from V and 1 base from J, the junction kept 7 bases outside the gene matches. Germline V gene sequence: CDR1 MNHNS, CDR2 SASEGT. CDR3 length: 15 residues.

The V and J genes are TRBV2 and TRBJ1-1; 8 bases align to TRBD1. The CDR3 spans 15 residues. V was pared by 4 bases and J by 8 bases, with 12 bases of the junction left unmatched. The V gene's germline CDR1 is SNHLY and CDR2 FYNNEI. The CDR3 sequence is CASSAGGAGSSEAFF. In DNA, the CDR3 is TGTGCCAGCAGTGCAGGGGGCGCGGGGTCGTCCGAAGCTTTCTTT. The full variable domain, with the rest looked up from reference TRBV2 and TRBJ1-1, is EPEVTQTPSHQVTQMGQEVILRCVPISNHLYFYWYRQILGQKVEFLVSFYNNEISEKSEIFDDQFSVERPDGSNFTLKIRSTKLEDSAMYFCASSAGGAGSSEAFFGQGTRLTVV.

This sequence joins TRBV9 and TRBJ2-7, with D maybe TRBD1 (6 bases). The germline CDR1 and CDR2 sequences are SGDLS and YYNGEE. The CDR3 runs 15 residues. V lost 4 bases and J lost 4, with 18 bases in between. The CDR3 loop reads CASSTGTSGRYEQYF. The CDR3 nucleotides read TGTGCCAGCAGCACGGGGACATCGGGCAGATACGAGCAGTACTTC.

The chain uses TRBV29-1 and TRBJ1-2, with D maybe TRBD1 (5 bases). Germline CDR1 is SQVTM and CDR2 is ANQGSEA. This CDR3 region has 14 residues. Trimming removed 5 bases at V and 1 base at J, with 14 bases between. CDR3 sequence: CSVSRQTNNYGYTF. The CDR3 DNA is TGCAGCGTTTCGAGACAGACGAATAACTATGGCTACACCTTC.

V and J are TRBV19 and TRBJ1-5; a possible D gene is TRBD1 (5 bases). V shed 4 bases and J shed 0 bases, with 13 bases lying between them. This CDR3 contains 16 residues. Germline CDR1 LNHDA, CDR2 SQIVND (reference sequence). This chain's CDR3 is CASSKDKGYSNQPQHF. The CDR3 DNA sequence: TGTGCCAGTAGTAAGGACAAGGGATATAGCAATCAGCCCCAGCATTTT.

V usage is TRBV10-1 and J usage is TRBJ2-5; 9 bases are shared with TRBD1. Germline V CDR1 and CDR2: WNHNN, SYGVQD (reference sequence). V was clipped by 5 bases and J by 3 bases; unmatched bases: 4. The CDR3 consists of 14 residues. This CDR3 reads CASSLTGGEETQYF. The CDR3 bases are TGCGCCAGCAGTTTGACAGGGGGAGAAGAGACCCAGTACTTC.

As to this clone: An end of the junction differs from the germline gene, which may be a read error. The chain is built from TRBV7-9 and TRBJ1-2; D unclear. The CDR3 has 12 amino acids. Germline V lookup: CDR1 SEHNR, CDR2 FQNEAQ (reference sequence). The CDR3 nucleotides read TGTTCCAGCAGTGTGGTAGAGGGTTCTTACACCTTC. Amino acids: CSSSVVEGSYTF. Filled out from reference TRBV7-9 and TRBJ1-2, the complete variable domain reads DTGVSQNPRHKITKRGQNVTFRCDPISEHNRLYWYRQTLGQGPEFLTYFQNEAQLEKSRLLSDRFSAERPKGSFSTLEIQRTEQGDSAMYLCSSSVVEGSYTFGSGTRLTVV.